The next 20 T cell receptor beta chains were all read from a single sample in a study of T cells after yellow fever vaccination. MiXCR, applied by TCRdb to the 5' RACE reads, yields one record per CDR3 protein. The sample lists 40,000 to 50,000 distinct CDR3 sequences, about 6.3% occurring once. Sequenced material: PBMCs, either bulk or a sorted T-cell subset (CD4+, CD8+, memory, or dextramer-sorted; not recorded which), taken 45 days after the yellow fever booster vaccination. All receptors come from a man aged 25-45 years who received the YFV17D yellow fever vaccine.

At least ten counts were recorded for this clonotype. The chain employs TRBV20-1 and TRBJ2-3; TRBD2 aligns across 7 bases. The CDR3 runs to 12 residues. Per the germline V gene, CDR1 is DFQATT and CDR2 is SNEGSKA (reference sequence). V trimming: 0 bases; J trimming: 11 bases; junction bases outside the gene matches: 5. As DNA, the CDR3 is TGCAGTGCTAGAGAATCAACTAGCGAGCAGTATTTT. This codes for CSARESTSEQYF.

In its sample, this clonotype was seen many times. V is TRBV7-9 and J is TRBJ1-2, with D tentatively TRBD1 (6 bases). This CDR3 spans 12 amino acids. Trimming took 5 bases from V and 4 from J, leaving 8 bases between them. CDR1 is SEHNR, CDR2 FQNEAQ, per germline (reference sequence). CDR3 sequence: CASSMTGYGYTF. CDR3 coding DNA: TGTGCCAGCAGCATGACAGGCTATGGCTACACCTTC. Using reference TRBV7-9 and TRBJ1-2 for the parts outside the CDR3, the full variable domain is DTGVSQNPRHKITKRGQNVTFRCDPISEHNRLYWYRQTLGQGPEFLTYFQNEAQLEKSRLLSDRFSAERPKGSFSTLEIQRTEQGDSAMYLCASSMTGYGYTFGSGTRLTVV.

The V and J genes are TRBV6-4 and TRBJ2-1, with TRBD2 as a possible D gene (6 bases). CDR1 is MRHNA and CDR2 is SNTAGT in the germline V gene. With 2 bases removed from V and 7 bases from J, the gap between germline ends came to 18 bases. CDR3 length: 16 residues. The CDR3 region is CASSDGVGGTRNEQFF. In nucleotides, the CDR3 is TGTGCCAGCAGTGACGGGGTCGGGGGAACGAGGAATGAGCAGTTCTTC.

In this sample, this clonotype turned up many times. The chain couples TRBV7-6 to TRBJ2-1, with a possible D match to TRBD2 (6 bases). Germline V CDR1 and CDR2: SGHVS, FNYEAQ. V lost 1 base, J lost 12 bases, and 10 bases lay in between. The CDR3 sequence is 12 residues long. DNA of the CDR3: TGTGCCAGCAGCTTAGTAAGCGGGTGGCAGTTCTTC. It specifies CASSLVSGWQFF.

This clonotype was counted ten times or more. J is TRBJ2-3 and V is TRBV19; 7 positions match TRBD1. From germline, CDR1 is LNHDA and CDR2 SQIVND (reference sequence). The V segment lost 3 bases and the J segment 1 base; nucleotides outside the gene matches: 1. The CDR3 contains 14 residues. The CDR3 sequence is CASSMGTGTDTQYF. CDR3 bases: TGTGCCAGTAGTATGGGGACAGGCACAGATACGCAGTATTTT.

This clonotype showed up just a few times. As DNA, the CDR3 is TGCAGTGCTGCCAGGGGGAGCAATCAGCCCCAGCATTTT. Its translation: CSAARGSNQPQHF. The V and J genes are TRBV20-1 and TRBJ1-5, with TRBD1 identical over 7 bases. Germline V gene data show CDR1 as DFQATT and CDR2 as SNEGSKA (reference sequence). The trim removed 5 bases at V and 1 base at J, leaving 2 bases unmatched. This CDR3 is built from 13 residues.

This clonotype was seen at least ten times. V usage is TRBV28 and J usage is TRBJ2-3, with D perhaps matching TRBD1 (6 bases). Germline CDR1 reads MDHEN; CDR2 reads SYDVKM. The V end lost 2 bases, the J end lost 0 bases, and 12 bases lay between the germline ends. The CDR3 spans 16 residues. CDR3 sequence (DNA): TGTGCCAGCAGTTTAGACGCAAGGGGGAGCACAGATACGCAGTATTTT. Translating gives CASSLDARGSTDTQYF. The variable domain in full, with the rest retrieved from reference TRBV28 and TRBJ2-3, is DVKVTQSSRYLVKRTGEKVFLECVQDMDHENMFWYRQDPGLGLRLIYFSYDVKMKEKGDIPEGYSVSREKKERFSLILESASTNQTSMYLCASSLDARGSTDTQYFGPGTRLTVL.

This clonotype was seen ten or more times. The chain links TRBV4-3 to TRBJ2-2; 9 bases fit TRBD1. The CDR3 has 16 amino acids. V was pared by 1 base and J by 5 bases, with 5 bases of the junction left unmatched. The V gene's germline CDR1 is LGHNA and CDR2 YSLEER. The CDR3 loop reads CASSQVRGQGTGELFF. The CDR3 DNA follows: TGCGCCAGCAGCCAAGTGCGAGGACAGGGGACCGGGGAGCTGTTTTTT.

This clonotype was seen at least ten times. V is TRBV5-4 and J is TRBJ2-6; perhaps D is TRBD1 or TRBD2 (6 bases each). There are 17 residues in the CDR3. The germline V and J ends were trimmed by 4 bases and 3 bases, with 17 bases remaining between them. CDR1 SGHNT and CDR2 YYREEE come from the germline V gene (reference sequence). This CDR3 is CASSLRGGSVGANVLTF. CDR3 nucleotide sequence: TGTGCCAGCAGCCTCAGGGGAGGCAGCGTTGGGGCCAACGTCCTGACTTTC.

Only a few counts were recorded for this clonotype. This chain uses TRBV5-1 with TRBJ2-7, with unresolved D. The length of the CDR3 is 14 residues. CDR1 is SGHRS and CDR2 is YFSETQ in the germline V gene. The V gene lost 0 bases and the J gene lost 1 base, with 8 bases spanning the gap. The CDR3 region is CASSLVQQSYEQYF. The CDR3, as DNA: TGCGCCAGCAGCTTGGTTCAACAATCCTACGAGCAGTACTTC.

This clonotype was observed a few times. The chain couples TRBV6-2 or TRBV6-3 to TRBJ1-5; 7 nucleotides line up with TRBD1. The CDR3 is 16 amino acids. V was clipped by 8 bases and J by 0 bases; unmatched bases: 10. Germline V lookup: CDR1 MNHEY, CDR2 SVGEGT. The CDR3: CASLDRDKGSNQPQHF. CDR3 sequence (DNA): TGTGCCAGCCTCGACAGGGACAAGGGTAGCAATCAGCCCCAGCATTTT.

This clonotype was detected only a few times. The chain recombines TRBV28 with TRBJ2-7, with 7 bases fitting TRBD2. V was clipped by 6 bases and J by 4 bases; unmatched bases: 12. This CDR3 comprises 15 residues. Germline V CDR1 and CDR2: MDHEN, SYDVKM. CDR3 amino acids: CASSSISGATYEQYF. In DNA form, the CDR3 reads TGTGCCAGCAGCTCCATCAGCGGGGCGACGTACGAGCAGTACTTC.

This clonotype has more than one count but fewer than ten. V and J are TRBV7-9 and TRBJ1-3; 7 bases agree with TRBD1. The CDR3 runs 15 residues. The ends lost 5 bases at V and 4 bases at J; junction bases unmatched: 8. Per the germline V gene, CDR1 is SEHNR and CDR2 is FQNEAQ (reference sequence). CDR3: CASSLGTARGNTIYF. The DNA of the CDR3 is TGTGCCAGCAGCCTCGGGACAGCTCGGGGAAACACCATATATTTT.

This clonotype was counted ten times or more. The gene calls are TRBV7-2 and TRBJ2-5, with D unclear. Germline assignment: CDR1 SGHTA and CDR2 FQGNSA. This CDR3 is 14 amino acids long. The germline V and J ends were trimmed by 2 bases and 1 base, with 8 bases remaining between them. Here the CDR3 reads CASSLFGPQETQYF. In nucleotides, the CDR3 is TGTGCCAGCAGCTTATTCGGGCCCCAAGAGACCCAGTACTTC.

This clonotype was counted many times. The chain uses TRBV5-5 and TRBJ2-5; D gene uncertain. Germline V CDR1 and CDR2: SGHKS, YYEKEE (reference sequence). The CDR3 sequence is 13 residues long. V was cut by 0 bases and J by 7 bases, with 10 bases left in between. CDR3: CASSLVTPVTQYF. The CDR3 nucleotides are TGTGCCAGCAGCTTGGTTACCCCAGTGACCCAGTACTTC.

In its sample, this clonotype was seen many times. This chain uses TRBV27 with TRBJ2-7; 10 positions match TRBD1. The CDR3 spans 15 residues. The germline CDR1 and CDR2 sequences are MNHEY and SMNVEV (reference sequence). J gave up 3 bases and V 4 bases, and 6 bases lay outside the gene matches. The CDR3 DNA follows: TGTGCCAGCAGTTCCCTCCGGGACAGGGGCTACGAGCAGTACTTC. This gives the protein CASSSLRDRGYEQYF.

This clonotype was detected a few times. V gene TRBV6-1 combines with J gene TRBJ1-6; the match to TRBD1 covers 9 bases. The length of the CDR3 is 13 residues. Germline CDR1 and CDR2: MNHNS and SASEGT. The trim removed 6 bases at V and 10 bases at J, leaving 4 bases unmatched. CDR3 protein: CASRDRGNSPLHF. In DNA form, the CDR3 reads TGTGCCAGCAGAGACAGGGGGAACTCACCCCTCCACTTT.

This clonotype has only a few counts. This sequence joins TRBV9 and TRBJ1-4; D gene ambiguous. Between the trimmed V and J ends, which lost 2 bases and 5 bases, there was a span of 10 bases. This CDR3 contains 14 residues. The germline V gene encodes CDR1 SGDLS and CDR2 YYNGEE. DNA of the CDR3: TGTGCCAGCAGCGTGGACGGAAGGAATGAAAAACTGTTTTTT. Translation gives CASSVDGRNEKLFF.

This clonotype is medium-sized by share. This sequence joins TRBV7-2 and TRBJ1-1; 8 nucleotides line up with TRBD1. The V segment lost 8 bases and the J segment 0 bases; nucleotides outside the gene matches: 5. CDR1 and CDR2 from the germline V gene are SGHTA and FQGNSA. The CDR3 is 14 amino acids. The DNA of the CDR3 is TGTGCCAGCTTGGGACAGGACATGAACACTGAAGCTTTCTTT. Residues: CASLGQDMNTEAFF.

In this sample, this clonotype turned up many times. This chain uses TRBV20-1 with TRBJ1-5; D is possibly TRBD1 (5 bases). CDR3 length: 13 amino acids. V was clipped by 3 bases and J by 5 bases, with 11 bases between them. In germline, CDR1 is DFQATT, CDR2 SNEGSKA (reference sequence). CDR3 DNA: TGCAGTGCTAGGGGGGGGAACGATCAGCCCCAGCATTTT. Translated, it gives CSARGGNDQPQHF.